These 17 T cell receptor beta chains were sequenced from one sample in a study of blood T cell repertoires in COVID-19. This table comes from immunoSEQ multiplex PCR, and its TCRdb copy is limited to in-frame clones, with some not included. The table lists 150,000 to 170,000 clones, roughly 78% of them singletons. Sequencing was carried out using peripheral blood. These receptors came from a man older than 75 with acute or convalescent COVID-19.

The rearrangement links TRBV7-2 to TRBJ1-5, with 8 nucleotides matching TRBD1. From germline, CDR1 is SGHTA and CDR2 FQGNSA. J was trimmed by 7 bases and V by 5 bases; bases with no gene match: 13. This CDR3 has 16 residues. The CDR3 here is CASSPTGTGSRQPQHF. CDR3 nucleotides: TGTGCCAGCAGCCCGACCGGGACAGGCTCGAGGCAGCCCCAGCATTTT.

V and J are TRBV7-2 and TRBJ2-5; TRBD1 aligns across 8 bases. Per the germline V gene, CDR1 is SGHTA and CDR2 is FQGNSA. The length of the CDR3 is 16 residues. V gave up 5 bases and J gave up 5 bases; unmatched junction bases: 13. The CDR3 nucleotides are TGTGCCAGCAGCCCAATTTGGACAGGGCCGGGGGAGACCCAGTACTTC. Protein product: CASSPIWTGPGETQYF.

This clone was seen a single time. The chain has TRBV5-1 and TRBJ2-3; D is unresolved. The germline gives CDR1 SGHRS, CDR2 YFSETQ. The CDR3 contains 13 residues. Deletions cut 0 bases from V and 3 bases from J, with 5 bases between. CDR3: CASSLVGTDTQYF. CDR3 bases: TGCGCCAGCAGCTTGGTCGGGACAGATACGCAGTATTTT. Variable domain in full (rest from reference TRBV5-1 and TRBJ2-3): KAGVTQTPRYLIKTRGQQVTLSCSPISGHRSVSWYQQTPGQGLQFLFEYFSETQRNKGNFPGRFSGRQFSNSRSEMNVSTLELGDSALYLCASSLVGTDTQYFGPGTRLTVL.

Worth noting for this clone: Other DNA sequences in this sample translate to the same CDR3. The chain recombines TRBV25-1 with TRBJ1-6, with 9 bases fitting TRBD1. After removal of 2 bases from V and 7 bases from J, the junction contained 3 bases not matched to a gene. Germline values: CDR1 MGHDK, CDR2 SYGVNS. CDR3 length: 15 amino acids. CDR3 region: CASSESGQGNSPLHF. The DNA for the CDR3 is TGTGCCAGCAGTGAAAGCGGACAGGGGAATTCACCCCTCCACTTT. Complete variable domain (other parts from reference TRBV25-1 and TRBJ1-6): EADIYQTPRYLVIGTGKKITLECSQTMGHDKMYWYQQDPGMELHLIHYSYGVNSTEKGDLSSESTVSRIRTEHFPLTLESARPSHTSQYLCASSESGQGNSPLHFGNGTRLTVT.

This clone was observed a handful of times. The CDR3 reads CASSPISAGEGYTF. The DNA for the CDR3 is TGTGCCAGCTCACCAATCAGCGCCGGGGAAGGCTACACCTTC. The rearrangement joins TRBV18 to TRBJ1-2, with D unclear. Germline CDR1 and CDR2: KGHSH and LQKENI. The CDR3 totals 14 residues. V was pared by 2 bases and J by 8 bases, with 15 bases between.

The table lists this clone with a few counts. This rearrangement joins TRBV5-1 to TRBJ1-3; possible D gene TRBD1, 5 bases. V lost 0 bases and J 1 base, leaving 11 bases between the germline ends. CDR1 and CDR2 (germline): SGHRS, YFSETQ. This CDR3 comprises 16 residues. This CDR3 is CASSLAGGISGNTIYF. CDR3 sequence (DNA): TGCGCCAGCAGCTTGGCCGGGGGAATATCTGGAAACACCATATATTTT.

This chain uses TRBV30 with TRBJ1-2; possible D gene TRBD1, 6 bases. This CDR3 is 16 amino acids long. Per germline, CDR1 GTSNPN and CDR2 SVGIG (reference sequence). V lost 0 bases, J lost 8 bases, and 22 bases lay in between. The chain's CDR3 is CAWSVRERTAGGGYTF. The CDR3 bases are TGTGCCTGGAGTGTAAGGGAGAGAACCGCGGGGGGCGGCTACACCTTC.

This clone appeared a few times. J is TRBJ2-2 and V is TRBV3-1 (or the pseudogene TRBV3-2), with TRBD2 as a possible D gene (6 bases). The CDR3 has 16 residues. Trimming stripped 4 bases from V and 4 bases from J, with 16 bases between. Per the germline V gene, CDR1 is LGHDT and CDR2 is YNNKEL (reference sequence). This CDR3 reads CASSPGGALGTGELFF. The CDR3, as DNA: TGTGCCAGCAGCCCAGGAGGGGCCTTGGGCACCGGGGAGCTGTTTTTT.

The chain employs TRBV7-9 and TRBJ1-2, with no clear D. This CDR3 region has 17 residues. Trimming took 5 bases from V and 4 from J, leaving 23 bases between them. Germline-derived CDR1 and CDR2 are SEHNR and FQNEAQ (reference sequence). This CDR3 is CASSPHLPYGNSYGYTF. The CDR3 DNA sequence: TGTGCCAGCAGCCCCCACCTTCCGTATGGTAATAGCTATGGCTACACCTTC. The full variable domain, its missing parts supplied by reference TRBV7-9 and TRBJ1-2, is DTGVSQNPRHKITKRGQNVTFRCDPISEHNRLYWYRQTLGQGPEFLTYFQNEAQLEKSRLLSDRFSAERPKGSFSTLEIQRTEQGDSAMYLCASSPHLPYGNSYGYTFGSGTRLTVV.

This clone was detected a few times. The J gene is TRBJ2-1, the V gene TRBV2; D perhaps matches TRBD2 (6 bases). The CDR3 consists of 12 residues. Germline loops: CDR1 SNHLY, CDR2 FYNNEI. With 6 bases removed from V and 8 bases from J, the gap between germline ends came to 11 bases. CDR3 protein: CASREGWDEQFF. The CDR3 region has the DNA TGTGCCAGCAGGGAGGGGTGGGATGAGCAGTTCTTC.

V and J are TRBV5-1 and TRBJ2-3, with 8 bases matching TRBD1. The CDR3 totals 15 residues. V lost 4 bases to trimming and J lost 3 bases; unmatched junction nucleotides: 7. Germline values: CDR1 SGHRS, CDR2 YFSETQ. In DNA, the CDR3 is TGCGCCAGCAGCATTGGACAGGGAAGAACAGATACGCAGTATTTT. Residues: CASSIGQGRTDTQYF.

The chain is built from TRBV19 and TRBJ2-7; D possibly corresponds to TRBD1 (6 bases). Germline V gene lookup returns CDR1 LNHDA and CDR2 SQIVND (reference sequence). This CDR3 comprises 16 residues. Trimming removed 5 bases from V and 5 bases from J, with 22 bases in between. CDR3 region: CASSDIGQLGSHEQYF. The CDR3 DNA is TGTGCCAGTAGTGACATCGGACAGCTTGGGTCCCACGAGCAGTACTTC.

This clone has just one count. The CDR3, as DNA: TGCGCCAGCAGCTTGACCTTAGCGGGGGGAGATACCTACGAGCAGTACTTC. This encodes CASSLTLAGGDTYEQYF. The gene calls are TRBV5-1 and TRBJ2-7; TRBD2 matches 10 bases. There are 17 residues in the CDR3. V lost 1 base and J lost 2; bases outside the gene matches: 9. Germline V gene sequence: CDR1 SGHRS, CDR2 YFSETQ.

This rearrangement joins TRBV19 to TRBJ2-7; TRBD1 matches at 9 bases. This CDR3 region has 15 residues. In germline, CDR1 is LNHDA, CDR2 SQIVND (reference sequence). Trimming cost V 3 bases and J 1 base; bases outside gene matches: 4. CDR3 nucleotides: TGTGCCAGTAGTATGGGAGGGACAGGGTCCTACGAGCAGTACTTC. This codes for CASSMGGTGSYEQYF.

In its sample, this clone was seen a few times. The genes are TRBV2 and TRBJ1-6; TRBD1 agrees at 8 bases. Trimming cost V 2 bases and J 8 bases; bases outside gene matches: 8. This CDR3 has 16 residues. The germline V gene has CDR1 SNHLY and CDR2 FYNNEI. The CDR3 nucleotides read TGTGCCAGCAGTGAAAACCCAGGGGGCATGTATTCACCCCTCCACTTT. It specifies CASSENPGGMYSPLHF.

The V gene is TRBV7-8, the J gene TRBJ2-7, with TRBD1 matching 7 bases. This CDR3 comprises 15 residues. Losses at the gene ends were 6 bases for V and 0 bases for J; bases not matched to a gene: 8. Germline V gene data show CDR1 as SGHVS and CDR2 as FQNEAQ. CDR3: CASSLGTAASYEQYV. The CDR3 DNA reads TGTGCCAGCAGTCTTGGGACAGCGGCCTCCTACGAGCAGTACGTC.

This rearrangement joins TRBV6-1 to TRBJ1-1; a possible D gene is TRBD1 (5 bases). Germline CDR1 and CDR2: MNHNS and SASEGT. The CDR3 spans 14 residues. The V end was cut by 3 bases, the J end by 11 bases, with 19 bases between. CDR3 amino acids: CASSDGGRRDEAFF. The CDR3 DNA is TGTGCCAGCAGTGACGGGGGACGTCGGGACGAGGCTTTCTTT.